This T cell receptor (beta chain) was observed in a study of cytomegalovirus exposure and HLA in healthy donors. Whereas donors were nominally healthy upon sampling, unrecorded immune exposures were probable. Amplification used 60 Vbeta primers and 13 Jbeta primers. Repertoires were generated with immunoSEQ multiplex PCR, while TCRdb's copy carries only in-frame clones and drops some. This table has over 150,000 clones, roughly 75% appearing once. Trimming pared 6 bases from V and 7 bases from J, leaving 10 bases between. The CDR3 covers 13 residues. Germline loops: CDR1 SEHNR, CDR2 FQNEAQ (reference sequence).

The sequence was obtained from a woman in her 50s in good health and CMV-seropositive. The specimen was PBMCs. The genes are TRBV7-9 and TRBJ1-6; D is possibly TRBD1 (6 bases). The CDR3 DNA sequence: TGTGCCAGCAGTCAGGGGAGCAATTCACCCCTCCACTTT. Amino acid sequence: CASSQGSNSPLHF.